This TCR beta chain comes out of a study of blood T cell repertoires in COVID-19 (dated by TCRdb to the early 2020s). The study in broad terms: Collaborator samples came from the United States, Italy and Spain and covered acute and convalescent phases of COVID-19. The prospective study material was composed of cDNA or gDNA derived from T cells, B-cell-depleted T cells, or PBMCs. Subjects who had been exposed to COVID-19, were actively infected with it, or had recovered from it provided the deeply sampled blood TCRbeta repertoires that made up the dataset. A freely available public database, intended as a resource for researchers studying the immune response to SARS-CoV-2, is where the repertoires were released. Samples came from the ongoing ImmuneRACE study (first 160 participants) plus 1,254 subjects from 6 global collaborators. Sample metadata almost always included a de-identified subject ID, COVID-19 status, age in years and sex. Where available, HLA class I and class II types were taken from metadata supplied by the sample provider and were not determined by assay-based typing. The research as a whole found: Clinical and demographic metadata were provided uncurated, with the amount varying by source and participant.

The germline V end is reduced by 0 bases and the J end by 7 bases; junction bases left unmatched: 13. Per the germline V gene, LGHNA is the CDR1 and YNFKEQ is the CDR2. The CDR3 runs 19 residues from the cysteine to the phenylalanine. Only CDR3 DNA remains: 57 bases, in frame from the first base. Enrolling through a virtual design, the prospective study's participants ranged in age from roughly 18 to 100 years and lived across some 22 United States geographic areas. Cohort assignment in the prospective study relied on participant-reported clinical history from a screening survey and a study questionnaire. In the prospective study, mobile phlebotomists collected whole blood, serum and a nasopharyngeal or oropharyngeal swab from each participant. Prospective study participants could optionally give additional blood draws and questionnaires over an approximately two-month period. Blood samples from the prospective study were shipped frozen or at room temperature prior to DNA extraction.

TCRbeta CDR3 regions were amplified from genomic DNA by means of the immunoSEQ Assay, a bias-controlled multiplex PCR. The original methods were these. The number of nucleated cells in each sample was estimated by amplification of reference gene primers within the assay. To quantify the absolute abundance of each unique TCRbeta CDR3 rearrangement, sequence reads were collapsed and filtered. Productive Simpson clonality was computed per sample as the square root of Simpson's diversity index over productive rearrangements. TCRdb provides this immuneACCESS table in a form limited to in-frame rearrangements. Some clones are lacking; in checked studies, under half of them reflect an unresolved V gene, and why the rest are absent is not known. V and J calls and clone size follow that table, whereas D and trimming were derived from the DNA. This sample is represented by fewer than 250,000 clones; roughly three quarters of them were singletons. Roughly a sixth of the sample comes from the top ten.

As for this clone: Its antigen target is currently unknown. One base away there is no much larger clone; base qualities are not given.

Recombination linked TRBV4-2 to TRBJ1-6, and TRBD1 matches 9 of the central bases. The TCR comes from a woman between 50 and 59 years old with acute COVID-19. What was sequenced was PBMCs or T cells enriched from blood (not recorded which). DNA sequence: TGTGCCAGCAGCCAAGATGTTCTCTTAGGGACAGGGAGCAATTCACCCCTCCACTTT. This is translated as CASSQDVLLGTGSNSPLHF.